The 20 T cell receptor beta chains below come from one sample, sequenced in a study of Tregs in tolerant kidney transplant recipients. Profiled with immunoSEQ multiplex PCR; TCRdb holds only in-frame clones, not every one. The data contain more than 60,000 clones, 95% to 98% of them seen just once; the ten biggest clones take up around 0.5%. Sequencing was performed on CD4+ T cells from blood, taken before the transplant. The source is a human donor who received a combined kidney and bone marrow transplant.

This chain uses TRBV7-2 with TRBJ2-1; the D gene is possibly TRBD2 (5 bases). V lost 4 bases and J lost 4, with 11 bases in between. This CDR3 contains 14 residues. CDR1 is SGHTA and CDR2 is FQGNSA in the germline V gene. In DNA, the CDR3 is TGTGCCAGCAGCTCGTACGGGGTGTACAATGAGCAGTTCTTC. Encoded protein: CASSSYGVYNEQFF.

The gene calls are TRBV18 and TRBJ2-5, with 7 bases matching TRBD2. V trimming: 3 bases; J trimming: 2 bases; junction bases outside the gene matches: 6. The germline V gene has CDR1 KGHSH and CDR2 LQKENI. The CDR3 spans 15 residues. CDR3: CASSPLWGGQETQYF. DNA of the CDR3: TGTGCCAGCTCACCCCTGTGGGGGGGACAAGAGACCCAGTACTTC.

V is TRBV6-6 and J is TRBJ2-1, with 12 bases identical to TRBD2. The CDR3 has 15 amino acids. The germline V gene encodes CDR1 MNHNY and CDR2 SVGAGI (reference sequence). V lost 6 bases and J lost 8; bases outside the gene matches: 8. The CDR3 spells CASRPPGLAGYEQFF. The CDR3 DNA is TGTGCCAGCAGGCCTCCGGGACTAGCGGGTTATGAGCAGTTCTTC.

The rearrangement links TRBV28 to TRBJ2-4; D is possibly TRBD1 (5 bases). V lost 3 bases to trimming and J lost 2 bases, with 14 bases between them. CDR1 is MDHEN, CDR2 SYDVKM, per germline. The CDR3 sequence is 16 residues long. DNA of the CDR3: TGTGCCAGCAGTTTCCCTCCAGGGTTTTCCAAAAACATTCAGTACTTC. This codes for CASSFPPGFSKNIQYF. The full variable domain, completed using reference TRBV28 and TRBJ2-4, is DVKVTQSSRYLVKRTGEKVFLECVQDMDHENMFWYRQDPGLGLRLIYFSYDVKMKEKGDIPEGYSVSREKKERFSLILESASTNQTSMYLCASSFPPGFSKNIQYFGAGTRLSVL.

The J gene is TRBJ1-2, the V gene TRBV4-2; D is unresolved. With 0 bases removed from V and 4 bases from J, the gap between germline ends came to 12 bases. Germline V gene data show CDR1 as LGHNA and CDR2 as YNFKEQ. This CDR3 is 15 amino acids long. In nucleotides, the CDR3 is TGTGCCAGCAGCCAAGAGGATTGGCAGGTCTATGGCTACACCTTC. Its translation: CASSQEDWQVYGYTF.

The chain uses TRBV27 and TRBJ1-2; D perhaps matches TRBD1 (6 bases). V lost 2 bases, J lost 8 bases, and 15 bases lay in between. Germline CDR1 and CDR2: MNHEY and SMNVEV (reference sequence). The CDR3 has 14 residues. CDR3 residues: CASSLRWDIGGYTF. The DNA of the CDR3 is TGTGCCAGCAGTTTAAGATGGGACATTGGCGGCTACACCTTC.

This chain joins TRBV5-5 and TRBJ2-3, with 8 bases aligning to TRBD2. With 0 bases clipped from V and 5 bases from J, the junction kept 5 bases outside the gene matches. This CDR3 is 15 amino acids long. The germline CDR1 and CDR2 sequences are SGHKS and YYEKEE (reference sequence). CDR3 sequence: CASSLGAGEGDTQYF. The CDR3 DNA is TGTGCCAGCAGCTTGGGAGCGGGGGAGGGAGATACGCAGTATTTT.

The V and J genes are TRBV7-3 and TRBJ2-1; 7 nucleotides line up with TRBD1. Trimming at V came to 5 bases and at J to 4 bases, leaving 2 bases not matched to a gene. In germline, CDR1 is SGHTA, CDR2 FQGTGA. The CDR3 is 13 amino acids. CDR3 protein: CASSRQGYNEQFF. In nucleotides, the CDR3 is TGTGCCAGCAGCCGACAGGGATACAATGAGCAGTTCTTC.

The chain uses TRBV5-4 and TRBJ1-5; 9 bases are shared with TRBD1. The trim removed 0 bases at V and 5 bases at J, leaving 3 bases unmatched. In germline, CDR1 is SGHNT, CDR2 YYREEE (reference sequence). CDR3 length equals 15 residues. In nucleotides, the CDR3 is TGTGCCAGCAGCTTGGGGACAGGGGCGGATCAGCCCCAGCATTTT. It encodes CASSLGTGADQPQHF.

The chain is built from TRBV7-9 and TRBJ1-2; 7 bases agree with TRBD1. J gave up 4 bases and V 6 bases, and 2 bases lay outside the gene matches. CDR1 and CDR2 (germline): SEHNR, FQNEAQ (reference sequence). The CDR3 is 12 amino acids. The CDR3: CASRAGGYGYTF. DNA for the CDR3: TGTGCCAGCAGAGCAGGGGGCTATGGCTACACCTTC.

This chain uses TRBV7-9 with TRBJ2-7; the match to TRBD2 covers 7 bases. Germline values: CDR1 SEHNR, CDR2 FQNEAQ (reference sequence). This CDR3 is built from 19 residues. The V segment lost 1 base and the J segment 3 bases; nucleotides outside the gene matches: 18. The CDR3 sequence: CASSLGHAGPTSPNYEQYF. CDR3 DNA: TGTGCCAGCAGCTTAGGACACGCGGGACCGACTAGCCCGAACTACGAGCAGTACTTC.

CDR3 nucleotides: TGTGCCAGTAGTCAGTTCACTACCCAATCCGGGGAGCTGTTTTTT. Protein: CASSQFTTQSGELFF. The V and J genes are TRBV19 and TRBJ2-2, with unresolved D. The germline V gene encodes CDR1 LNHDA and CDR2 SQIVND (reference sequence). CDR3 length: 15 amino acids. Trimming stripped 5 bases from V and 6 bases from J, with 16 bases between.

The V call is TRBV19, the J call TRBJ1-5; D might be TRBD1 (5 bases). CDR1 LNHDA and CDR2 SQIVND come from the germline V gene (reference sequence). Trimming took off 1 base at V and 3 bases at J, with 10 bases between the two ends. CDR3 length equals 15 residues. The CDR3 loop reads CASSIGGGNNQPQHF. In nucleotides, the CDR3 is TGTGCCAGTAGTATAGGGGGGGGTAACAATCAGCCCCAGCATTTT.

This clone appeared once. The chain uses TRBV6-6 and TRBJ2-1; 8 bases align to TRBD2. V lost 4 bases to trimming and J lost 3 bases; unmatched junction nucleotides: 8. The length of the CDR3 is 16 residues. The germline CDR1 and CDR2 sequences are MNHNY and SVGAGI (reference sequence). Here the CDR3 DNA reads TGTGCCAGCAGTTCCCGCCGACTAGCGTTCTACAATGAGCAGTTCTTC. Amino acids: CASSSRRLAFYNEQFF.

The chain couples TRBV7-3 to TRBJ2-5, with TRBD2 matching 7 bases. This CDR3 is built from 13 residues. Looked up from germline, CDR1 is SGHTA and CDR2 is FQGTGA. After removal of 5 bases from V and 5 bases from J, the junction contained 5 bases not matched to a gene. As DNA, the CDR3 is TGTGCCAGCAGCGCCCGGGGAGGGGAGACCCAGTACTTC. This gives the protein CASSARGGETQYF. Filled out from reference TRBV7-3 and TRBJ2-5, the complete variable domain reads GAGVSQTPSNKVTEKGKYVELRCDPISGHTALYWYRQSLGQGPEFLIYFQGTGAADDSGLPNDRFFAVRPEGSVSTLKIQRTERGDSAVYLCASSARGGETQYFGPGTRLLVL.

The chain is built from TRBV7-3 and TRBJ2-2; 7 bases are shared with TRBD1. V was pared by 5 bases and J by 5 bases, with 11 bases of the junction left unmatched. The germline V gene encodes CDR1 SGHTA and CDR2 FQGTGA. CDR3 length equals 16 residues. Here the CDR3 reads CASSLGPTGSTGELFF. The CDR3 DNA reads as TGTGCCAGCAGCCTCGGCCCGACAGGGTCAACCGGGGAGCTGTTTTTT.

The rearrangement joins TRBV5-1 to TRBJ1-1; D is unresolved. This CDR3 contains 13 residues. Trimming removed 0 bases at V and 10 bases at J, with 13 bases between. Germline assignment: CDR1 SGHRS and CDR2 YFSETQ. The CDR3 DNA follows: TGCGCCAGCAGCTTGGAGGGCCAAAGCGGAGCTTTCTTT. Translation: CASSLEGQSGAFF.

J is TRBJ2-7 and V is TRBV7-2; TRBD1 aligns across 7 bases. The CDR3 has 14 amino acids. The V segment lost 3 bases and the J segment 3 bases; nucleotides outside the gene matches: 5. Per the germline V gene, CDR1 is SGHTA and CDR2 is FQGNSA. For the CDR3, the DNA is TGTGCCAGCAGCTTCCCGGGACAGATCTACGAGCAGTACTTC. This codes for CASSFPGQIYEQYF.

The chain couples TRBV21-1 to TRBJ2-2; the table's D call, TRBD1, was not checked against the DNA. TRBV21-1 is a recognized pseudogene. This CDR3 region has 15 residues. The CDR3 loop reads CASSKGDTNTGELFF. As DNA, the CDR3 is TGTGCCAGCAGCAAAGGGGACACTAACACCGGGGAGCTGTTTTTT.

The chain employs TRBV5-1 and TRBJ2-5; a weak D match, TRBD2 (6 bases). The ends were cut back, 5 bases at V and 4 bases at J, with 12 bases in the middle. This CDR3 has 13 amino acids. The germline CDR1 and CDR2 sequences are SGHRS and YFSETQ. The CDR3 nucleotides are TGCGCCAGCAGGGCGGGGATGGGAGAGACCCAGTACTTC. This sequence encodes CASRAGMGETQYF.